This entry lists 20 T cell receptor beta chains sequenced from one sample in a study of T cell responses to AZD1222 COVID-19 vaccine. Only in-frame clones appear in the TCRdb table, and some are missing; sequencing was by immunoSEQ multiplex PCR. The table lists about 130,000 clones, 90% to 95% of them singletons, with roughly 3% in the top ten. The sequencing here drew on peripheral blood, taken on day 0 of AZD1222 vaccination. Receptors were obtained from an adult in good health.

This chain joins TRBV5-6 and TRBJ1-1; 7 nucleotides match TRBD1. The V gene's germline CDR1 is SGHDT and CDR2 YYEEEE. V lost 0 bases to trimming and J lost 6 bases; unmatched junction nucleotides: 5. There are 14 residues in the CDR3. CDR3 residues: CASSLAGRGSEAFF. CDR3 bases: TGTGCCAGCAGCTTGGCCGGCAGGGGGTCTGAAGCTTTCTTT.

The rearrangement uses TRBV9 and TRBJ2-1; TRBD1 or TRBD2 may be the D gene (6 bases each). CDR3 length equals 14 residues. V lost 6 bases and J 5 bases, leaving 15 bases between the germline ends. Germline CDR1 SGDLS, CDR2 YYNGEE. The CDR3 region is CASKRGGGNNEQFF. CDR3 sequence (DNA): TGTGCCAGCAAACGAGGGGGAGGTAACAATGAGCAGTTCTTC. Supplemented by reference TRBV9 and TRBJ2-1, the full variable domain reads DSGVTQTPKHLITATGQRVTLRCSPRSGDLSVYWYQQSLDQGLQFLIQYYNGEERAKGNILERFSAQQFPDLHSELNLSSLELGDSALYFCASKRGGGNNEQFFGPGTRLTVL.

The table lists this clone with a count of one. The chain has TRBV15 and TRBJ1-4; D unresolved. The V gene lost 0 bases and the J gene lost 4 bases, with 9 bases spanning the gap. The CDR3 consists of 15 residues. The V gene's germline CDR1 is LNHNV and CDR2 YYDKDF (reference sequence). DNA for the CDR3: TGTGCCACCAGCAGAGAACTTGGTTTTAATGAAAAACTGTTTTTT. This codes for CATSRELGFNEKLFF. Full variable domain (outside the CDR3, taken from reference TRBV15 and TRBJ1-4): DAMVIQNPRYQVTQFGKPVTLSCSQTLNHNVMYWYQQKSSQAPKLLFHYYDKDFNNEADTPDNFQSRRPNTSFCFLDIRSPGLGDTAMYLCATSRELGFNEKLFFGSGTQLSVL.

The V gene is TRBV11-3, the J gene TRBJ2-1, with TRBD1 matching over 10 bases. V gave up 5 bases and J gave up 5 bases; unmatched junction bases: 21. CDR1 is SGHNT and CDR2 is YENEEA in the germline V gene. The CDR3 contains 20 residues. CDR3 nucleotides: TGTGCCAGCAGCCCACCGAGGGGGACAGGGGCAGGAGGGACTAACAATGAGCAGTTCTTC. Amino acids: CASSPPRGTGAGGTNNEQFF.

The CDR3 coding sequence is TGTGCCAGCAGCTTAGGGCTGGGGACCGGGGAGCTGTTTTTT. Translation gives CASSLGLGTGELFF. The chain carries TRBV13 and TRBJ2-2; D unclear. The CDR3 has 14 amino acids. With 0 bases removed from V and 5 bases from J, the gap between germline ends came to 7 bases. The V gene's germline CDR1 is PRHDT and CDR2 FYEKMQ (reference sequence).

This clone was seen once. V usage is TRBV6-5 and J usage is TRBJ1-2; 8 bases are a match to TRBD1. The germline V gene has CDR1 MNHEY and CDR2 SVGAGI. This CDR3 has 13 amino acids. With V trimmed by 5 bases and J by 8 bases, 7 bases remained unmatched. CDR3 sequence: CASSPRTGIGYTF. In DNA, the CDR3 is TGTGCCAGCAGTCCCCGGACAGGGATCGGCTACACCTTC.

The chain joins TRBV15 to TRBJ2-7, with TRBD1 identical over 9 bases. From germline, CDR1 is LNHNV and CDR2 YYDKDF (reference sequence). The J segment lost 6 bases and the V segment lost 5 bases, leaving 11 bases of the junction unmatched. The CDR3 has 15 amino acids. The CDR3 reads CATSRPGDRVFEQYF. As DNA, the CDR3 is TGTGCCACCAGCCGGCCGGGGGACAGGGTCTTCGAGCAGTACTTC.

This chain joins TRBV5-1 and TRBJ2-7, with D hard to call. This CDR3 is 14 amino acids long. V lost 2 bases and J 0 bases, leaving 9 bases between the germline ends. Germline V gives CDR1 SGHRS, CDR2 YFSETQ. CDR3 DNA: TGCGCCAGCAGCTTTGGGCAGGACTCCTACGAGCAGTACTTC. This sequence encodes CASSFGQDSYEQYF.

This chain uses TRBV7-9 with TRBJ1-1, with D possibly matching TRBD1 (6 bases). The germline gives CDR1 SEHNR, CDR2 FQNEAQ (reference sequence). The CDR3 has 15 amino acids. V lost 0 bases and J 3 bases, leaving 11 bases between the germline ends. This CDR3 reads CASSLASAGDTEAFF. DNA of the CDR3: TGTGCCAGCAGCTTAGCCTCGGCAGGGGACACTGAAGCTTTCTTT.

This rearrangement joins TRBV5-5 to TRBJ2-7; the match to TRBD1 covers 9 bases. Germline CDR1 SGHKS, CDR2 YYEKEE (reference sequence). This CDR3 comprises 15 residues. Trimming removed 4 bases from V and 4 bases from J; junction bases left unmatched: 9. The CDR3 sequence is CASSLGTGSLYEQYF. The CDR3 nucleotides are TGTGCCAGCAGCCTAGGGACAGGGTCTCTATACGAGCAGTACTTC.

The chain carries TRBV29-1 and TRBJ1-5, with TRBD1 as a possible D gene (5 bases). Per the germline V gene, CDR1 is SQVTM and CDR2 is ANQGSEA. The V end lost 4 bases, the J end lost 7 bases, and 11 bases lay between the germline ends. This CDR3 is 12 amino acids long. The DNA of the CDR3 is TGCAGCGTTGGGGGGGGGAGGCAGCCCCAGCATTTT. As protein: CSVGGGRQPQHF.

This CDR3 reads CASSLTGTGHGYTF. The CDR3, as DNA: TGTGCCAGCAGCTTAACCGGGACAGGGCATGGCTACACCTTC. The chain uses TRBV7-9 and TRBJ1-2, with 9 bases fitting TRBD1. This CDR3 comprises 14 residues. CDR1 is SEHNR, CDR2 FQNEAQ, per germline (reference sequence). The V segment lost 2 bases and the J segment 6 bases; nucleotides outside the gene matches: 4.

The V and J genes are TRBV4-1 and TRBJ1-3; weak D call: TRBD1 (5 bases). Germline CDR1 reads MGHRA; CDR2 reads YSYEKL. The CDR3 loop spans 16 amino acids. Trimming took off 5 bases at V and 0 bases at J, with 14 bases between the two ends. CDR3: CASSLHPGLSGNTIYF. The CDR3, as DNA: TGCGCCAGCAGCTTACACCCAGGGCTCTCTGGAAACACCATATATTTT.

This clone was recorded once. The rearrangement joins TRBV9 to TRBJ2-7; TRBD2 matches 7 bases. Germline CDR1 SGDLS, CDR2 YYNGEE. With V trimmed by 3 bases and J by 2 bases, 2 bases remained unmatched. CDR3 length equals 13 residues. CDR3 residues: CASSAGGPYEQYF. In DNA, the CDR3 is TGTGCCAGCAGCGCGGGGGGACCCTACGAGCAGTACTTC.

The gene calls are TRBV24-1 and TRBJ2-5; a weak D match, TRBD1 (6 bases). Trimming stripped 2 bases from V and 5 bases from J, with 8 bases between. CDR3 size: 13 residues. Germline V gene sequence: CDR1 KGHDR, CDR2 SFDVKD. This CDR3 reads CATSDYRVETQYF. The CDR3 region has the DNA TGTGCCACCAGTGATTACAGGGTCGAGACCCAGTACTTC.

This chain connects TRBV6-4 to TRBJ2-7; TRBD2 agrees at 10 bases. With V trimmed by 5 bases and J by 4 bases, 2 bases remained unmatched. Germline V CDR1 and CDR2: MRHNA, SNTAGT. The CDR3 contains 13 residues. CDR3: CASSKLAGYEQYF. Written as DNA, the CDR3 is TGTGCCAGCAGTAAACTAGCGGGGTACGAGCAGTACTTC.

The V call is TRBV5-1, the J call TRBJ2-7, with 11 bases identical to TRBD2. This CDR3 is built from 14 residues. V dropped 4 bases and J dropped 6; count of bases not matched to a gene: 6. Germline values: CDR1 SGHRS, CDR2 YFSETQ. CDR3 nucleotides: TGCGCCAGCAGCGTAGCGGGAGGGGGTGTCGAGCAGTACTTC. Translation gives CASSVAGGGVEQYF.

V usage is TRBV19 and J usage is TRBJ2-7; 7 positions agree with TRBD2. CDR3 length: 13 amino acids. J gave up 4 bases and V 3 bases, and 3 bases lay outside the gene matches. The germline V gene has CDR1 LNHDA and CDR2 SQIVND (reference sequence). Here the CDR3 reads CASSITSAYEQYF. In DNA form, the CDR3 reads TGTGCCAGTAGTATTACTAGCGCATACGAGCAGTACTTC. Full variable domain (missing parts from reference TRBV19 and TRBJ2-7): DGGITQSPKYLFRKEGQNVTLSCEQNLNHDAMYWYRQDPGQGLRLIYYSQIVNDFQKGDIAEGYSVSREKKESFPLTVTSAQKNPTAFYLCASSITSAYEQYFGPGTRLTVT.

The genes are TRBV9 and TRBJ2-1; 14 nucleotides match TRBD2. After removal of 4 bases from V and 4 bases from J, the junction contained 10 bases not matched to a gene. Germline lookup yields CDR1 SGDLS and CDR2 YYNGEE. CDR3 length equals 18 residues. Written as DNA, the CDR3 is TGTGCCAGCAGCCCCCAGGGACTAGCGGGAGACCTTTACAATGAGCAGTTCTTC. It encodes CASSPQGLAGDLYNEQFF.

The chain has TRBV20-1 and TRBJ1-5; D gene uncertain. Germline V lookup: CDR1 DFQATT, CDR2 SNEGSKA (reference sequence). V gave up 3 bases and J gave up 7 bases, with 7 bases separating them. The CDR3 covers 11 residues. CDR3 region: CSASFLQPQHF. The CDR3, as DNA: TGCAGTGCTAGTTTTCTCCAGCCCCAGCATTTT.